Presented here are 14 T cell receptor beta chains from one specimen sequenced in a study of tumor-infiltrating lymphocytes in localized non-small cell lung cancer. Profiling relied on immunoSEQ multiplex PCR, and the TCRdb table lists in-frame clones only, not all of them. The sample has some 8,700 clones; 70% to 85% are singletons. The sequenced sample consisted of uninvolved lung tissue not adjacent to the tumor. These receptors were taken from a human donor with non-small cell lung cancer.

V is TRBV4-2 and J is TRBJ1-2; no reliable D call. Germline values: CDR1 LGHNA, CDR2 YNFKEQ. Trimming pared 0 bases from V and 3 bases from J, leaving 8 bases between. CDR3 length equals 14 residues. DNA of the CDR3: TGTGCCAGCAGCCAAGAGAGGTTTGACTATGGCTACACCTTC. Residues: CASSQERFDYGYTF.

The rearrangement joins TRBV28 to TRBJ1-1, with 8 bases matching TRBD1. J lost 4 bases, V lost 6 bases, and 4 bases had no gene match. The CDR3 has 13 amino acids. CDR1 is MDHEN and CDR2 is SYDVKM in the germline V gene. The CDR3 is CASSRGQGTEAFF. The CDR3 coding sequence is TGTGCCAGCAGCAGGGGGCAGGGCACTGAAGCTTTCTTT.

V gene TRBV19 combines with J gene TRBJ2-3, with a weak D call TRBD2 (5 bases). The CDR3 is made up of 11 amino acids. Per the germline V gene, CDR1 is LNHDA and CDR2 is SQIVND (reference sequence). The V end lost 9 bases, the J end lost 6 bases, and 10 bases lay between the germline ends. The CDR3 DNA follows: TGTGCCAGCCGCCGGAGGGATACGCAGTATTTT. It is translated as CASRRRDTQYF.

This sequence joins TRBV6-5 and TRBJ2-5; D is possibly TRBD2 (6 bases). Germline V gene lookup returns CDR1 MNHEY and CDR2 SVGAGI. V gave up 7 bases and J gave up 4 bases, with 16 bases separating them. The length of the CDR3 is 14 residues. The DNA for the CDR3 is TGTGCCAGCAATGGCGGGGTAATTGGAGAGACCCAGTACTTC. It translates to CASNGGVIGETQYF.

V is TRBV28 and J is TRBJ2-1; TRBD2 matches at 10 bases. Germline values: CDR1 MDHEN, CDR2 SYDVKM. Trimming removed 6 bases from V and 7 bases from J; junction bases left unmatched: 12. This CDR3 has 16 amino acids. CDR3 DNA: TGTGCCAGCAGGCCTACGGGGCTAGCGGGAGCTAATGAGCAGTTCTTC. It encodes CASRPTGLAGANEQFF.

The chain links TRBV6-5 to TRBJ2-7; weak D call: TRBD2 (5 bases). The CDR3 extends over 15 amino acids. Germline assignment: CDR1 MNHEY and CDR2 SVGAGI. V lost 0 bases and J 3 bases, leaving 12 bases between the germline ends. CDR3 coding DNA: TGTGCCAGCAGTTACTCTTTTGAGGGTCGCTACGAGCAGTACTTC. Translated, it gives CASSYSFEGRYEQYF.

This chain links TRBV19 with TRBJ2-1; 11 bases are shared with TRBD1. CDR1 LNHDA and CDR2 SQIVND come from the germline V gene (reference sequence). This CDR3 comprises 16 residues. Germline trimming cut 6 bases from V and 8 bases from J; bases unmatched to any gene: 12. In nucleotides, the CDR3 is TGTGCCAGTAGCGCCTTCGGACAGGGGGCTAGTCATGAGCAGTTCTTC. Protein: CASSAFGQGASHEQFF.

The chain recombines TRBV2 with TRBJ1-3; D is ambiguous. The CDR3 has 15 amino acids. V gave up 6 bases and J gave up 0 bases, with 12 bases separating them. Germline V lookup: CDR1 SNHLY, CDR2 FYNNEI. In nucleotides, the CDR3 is TGTGCCAGCAGCTCCGGAATTGCCTCTGGAAACACCATATATTTT. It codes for CASSSGIASGNTIYF.

CDR3 loop: CASSQDPSVLYEQYF. The CDR3, as DNA: TGCGCCAGCAGCCAAGATCCATCGGTTTTATACGAGCAGTACTTC. The genes are TRBV4-1 and TRBJ2-7; the D is unclear. There are 15 residues in the CDR3. Trimming took off 0 bases at V and 4 bases at J, with 13 bases between the two ends. The germline gives CDR1 MGHRA, CDR2 YSYEKL.

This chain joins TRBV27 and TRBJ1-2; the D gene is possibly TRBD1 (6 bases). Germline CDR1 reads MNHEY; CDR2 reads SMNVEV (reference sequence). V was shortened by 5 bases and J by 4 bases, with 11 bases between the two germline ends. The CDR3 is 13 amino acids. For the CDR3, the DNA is TGTGCCAGCAGTAACAGGGACATCTATGGCTACACCTTC. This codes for CASSNRDIYGYTF.

CDR3 sequence reads: CASSYSRDHYEQYF. As DNA, the CDR3 is TGTGCCAGCAGTTACTCGAGGGATCACTACGAGCAGTACTTC. The rearrangement links TRBV6-6 to TRBJ2-7; D possibly corresponds to TRBD2 (5 bases). The V gene lost 0 bases and the J gene lost 3 bases, with 9 bases spanning the gap. CDR1 MNHNY and CDR2 SVGAGI come from the germline V gene (reference sequence). This CDR3 is 14 amino acids long.

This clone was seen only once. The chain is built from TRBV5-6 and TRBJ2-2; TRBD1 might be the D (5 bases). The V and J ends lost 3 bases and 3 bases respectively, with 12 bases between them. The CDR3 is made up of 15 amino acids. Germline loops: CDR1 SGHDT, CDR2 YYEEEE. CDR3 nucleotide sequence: TGTGCCAGCAGCTCCATAGACAGTTACACCGGGGAGCTGTTTTTT. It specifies CASSSIDSYTGELFF.

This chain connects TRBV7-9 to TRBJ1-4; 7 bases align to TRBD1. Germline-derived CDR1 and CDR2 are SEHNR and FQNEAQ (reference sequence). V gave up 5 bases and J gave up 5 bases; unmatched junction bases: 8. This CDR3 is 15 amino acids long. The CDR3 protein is CASSAHQGGNEKLFF. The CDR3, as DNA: TGTGCCAGCAGCGCCCATCAGGGGGGCAATGAAAAACTGTTTTTT.

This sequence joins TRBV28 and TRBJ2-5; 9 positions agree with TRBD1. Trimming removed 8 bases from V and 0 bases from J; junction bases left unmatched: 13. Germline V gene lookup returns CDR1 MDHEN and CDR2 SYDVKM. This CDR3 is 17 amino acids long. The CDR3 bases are TGTGCCAGCTCGGGACAGGGTGTCCGGGCGTACCAAGAGACCCAGTACTTC. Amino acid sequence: CASSGQGVRAYQETQYF.